This T cell receptor beta chain was found in a study of blood T cells in healthy people across ages (dated by TCRdb to the mid-2010s). Background for the entire study: Template switching captured roughly one uniquely barcoded TCR beta cDNA molecule per two T cells in model experiments. The study measured age-related changes in TCR beta repertoire diversity using deep sequencing normalized with unique cDNA molecular identifiers. Donors were grouped into four age groups: young (average 16 years), middle-aged (39), aged (around 60) and long-lived (just over 80). To avoid experimental bias, donors of different ages were distributed randomly across sequencing lanes. For two donors (one aged 18 to 30 and one aged 80 or older), the study analyzed two additional independent replicas of 1 million unique cDNA reads from the same blood draw.

Preparation of the library involved 5' RACE. Sequencing used an Illumina HiSeq 2500. A second PCR of roughly 7 to 11 cycles was performed with a sample-barcoded 5' primer and a J-beta primer mix. A template-switch 5' adaptor carrying 12 random nucleotides introduced a unique molecular identifier onto each TCR beta cDNA molecule. Each sample yielded at least 2.5 million CDR3-containing paired-end reads. First-strand cDNA synthesis was performed from all RNA using the Mint cDNA synthesis kit, with priming by a TRBC-specific oligonucleotide. Following uracil-DNA glycosylase treatment, a first 18-cycle PCR with universal primers M1SS and BC2_uni_R was performed on all cDNA. From the authors' description of their analysis: Each sample was normalized by randomly selecting 1 million high-quality reads, each carrying a distinct molecular identifier. Instead of being binned into consensus sequences, reads with shared molecular identifiers were discarded. MiTCR, with a Q25 quality threshold and the strictest error-elimination algorithm, was used for CDR3 identification, clonotype clustering and error correction. Lower-bound total TCR beta diversity was estimated with a nonparametric unseen species model using Euler transformation. In TCRdb, the public reads were trimmed at Q25 with fastp and aligned with MiXCR, with productive beta chains retained. Under each unique CDR3 protein, matching rows form one entry showing the most common genes and DNA. The V and J calls follow TCRdb's processing rather than the paper's. The sample table lists roughly 1.7 million distinct CDR3 sequences, about 35% of them with a count of one. The ten biggest clones cover roughly 12% of the sample.

The CDR3 goes from the cysteine to the phenylalanine over 13 residues. Only CDR3 DNA is held: 39 bases, read in frame from base 1. The germline V gene (reference sequence) yields MNHEY for CDR1 and SMNVEV for CDR2. V and J are truncated by 3 bases and 4 bases respectively, leaving an intervening sequence of 8 bases. As for this clonotype: No antigen is known for it. Per-base qualities were not stored, and no clone one base away is much larger.

The investigation overall reported the following: Because the CMV infection status of the donors was unknown, age-related changes in expanded clonotypes may potentially have been confounded. Estimates of total diversity based on one million sequenced T cells were regarded as lower bounds and as underestimates. Conclusive comparison of naive and antigen-experienced compartments was prevented by the profiling of bulk unsorted PBMCs. Observed TCR beta diversity per million T cells fell roughly linearly with age, and a significant reduction was already apparent by age about 38. The percentage of naive T cells measured by flow cytometry correlated strongly with observed TCR beta diversity. Compared with the aged group, the long-lived group had more naive CD4+ T cells, fewer expanded clones and increased TCR diversity, suggesting age selection.

Systemically healthy Caucasian individuals from Russia, over 30 in total and aged about 6 to 95 years, were included as donors. Approximately 10 milliliters of peripheral blood were collected from each donor into EDTA-treated Vacutainer tubes. Ficoll-Paque density-gradient centrifugation was used to isolate PBMCs, with at least 6.5 million per sample. Trizol reagent was used to extract total RNA from PBMCs, with at least 5.5 micrograms per sample. The percentages of naive CD45RAhigh/CD27high T cells were determined by flow cytometry on a PBMC aliquot from every donor. Sequencing was carried out using blood. Recombination connected TRBV27 to TRBJ2-3; the D gene assignment is ambiguous. The sequence came from a woman aged 25-40 years in good health. The sequenced DNA is TGTGCCAGCAGTTTCTTTCTGTCAGATACGCAGTATTTT. It translates as CASSFFLSDTQYF.